The T cell receptor beta chain described here comes from a study of blood T cells in healthy people across ages. Notes on this clonotype: Its target is not known.

Deletions cut 1 base from V and 0 bases from J, with 16 bases between. The V gene's germline CDR1 is SEHNR and CDR2 FQNEAQ (reference sequence). CDR3 size: 17 residues. Points from the study as a whole: Relative to aged donors, long-lived donors carried more naive CD4+ cells and displayed higher diversity. The authors considered diversity estimates from one million T cells to be underestimates. Diversity of TCR beta correlated strongly with naive T cell percentage.

Together with a sample-barcoded 5' primer, a J-beta primer mix was included in a second PCR lasting roughly 6 to 12 cycles. TCRdb fed the 5' RACE reads into MiXCR, producing one record per CDR3 protein. The sample has 650,000 to 800,000 distinct CDR3 sequences, more than 40% seen once; the top ten hold 15% to 25%. Researchers isolated at least 6 million PBMCs per sample. This TCR was sampled from a man aged 55 to 70 in good health. The J gene is TRBJ2-7, the V gene TRBV7-9, with D possibly TRBD1 on 6 matching bases. The sequenced sample was blood. The CDR3 nucleotides read TGTGCCAGCAGCTTAGGAGGGGCAGGGGCTCGCTCCTACGAGCAGTACTTC. Amino acid sequence: CASSLGGAGARSYEQYF.